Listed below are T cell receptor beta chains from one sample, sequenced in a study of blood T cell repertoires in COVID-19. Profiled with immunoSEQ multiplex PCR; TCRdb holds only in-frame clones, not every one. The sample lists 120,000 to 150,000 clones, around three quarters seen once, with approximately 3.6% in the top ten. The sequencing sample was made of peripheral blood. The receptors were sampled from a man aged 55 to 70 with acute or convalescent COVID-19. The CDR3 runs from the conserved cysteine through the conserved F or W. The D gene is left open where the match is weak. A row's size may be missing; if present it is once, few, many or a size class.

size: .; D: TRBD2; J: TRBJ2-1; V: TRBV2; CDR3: CASKRTSGSNEQFF; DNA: TGTGCCAGCAAGAGGACTAGCGGGAGCAATGAGCAGTTCTTC
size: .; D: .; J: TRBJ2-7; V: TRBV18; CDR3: CASSPGELLSYEQYF; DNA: TGTGCCAGCTCACCAGGGGAGCTGCTTTCCTACGAGCAGTACTTC
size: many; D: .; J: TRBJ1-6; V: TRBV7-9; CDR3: CASSLDQGSSPLHF; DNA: TGTGCCAGCAGCTTAGATCAGGGCTCTTCACCCCTCCACTTT
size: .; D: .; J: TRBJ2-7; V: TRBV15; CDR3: CATSRDMAADEQYF; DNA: TGTGCCACCAGCAGAGATATGGCCGCCGACGAGCAGTACTTC
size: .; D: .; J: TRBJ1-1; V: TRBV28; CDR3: CASSFRAGYMNTEAFF; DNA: TGTGCCAGCAGTTTTCGAGCAGGGTACATGAACACTGAAGCTTTCTTT
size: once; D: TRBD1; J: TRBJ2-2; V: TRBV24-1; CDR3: CATRGQGMGGELFF; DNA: TGTGCCACCAGGGGACAGGGGATGGGCGGGGAGCTGTTTTTT
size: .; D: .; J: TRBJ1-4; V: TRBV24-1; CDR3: CATSATGEKLFF; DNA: TGTGCCACCAGTGCCACGGGTGAAAAACTGTTTTTT
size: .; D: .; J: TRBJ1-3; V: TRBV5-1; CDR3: CASSLGTASGNTIYF; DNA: TGCGCCAGCAGCTTGGGGACAGCATCTGGAAACACCATATATTTT
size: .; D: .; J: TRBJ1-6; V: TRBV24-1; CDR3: CATSDGSYNSPLHF; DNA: TGTGCCACCAGTGACGGCTCCTATAATTCACCCCTCCACTTT
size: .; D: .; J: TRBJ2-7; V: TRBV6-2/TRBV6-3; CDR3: CASSVDSKPGLLPYEQYF; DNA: TGTGCCAGCAGTGTAGATTCCAAACCGGGACTCCTACCCTACGAGCAGTACTTC
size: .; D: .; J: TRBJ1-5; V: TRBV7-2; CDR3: CASTIDRNSNQPQHF; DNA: TGTGCCAGCACCATCGACAGGAATAGCAATCAGCCCCAGCATTTT
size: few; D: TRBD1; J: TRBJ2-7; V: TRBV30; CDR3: CAWRADRGLGYEQYF; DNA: TGTGCCTGGAGGGCCGACAGGGGCTTGGGATACGAGCAGTACTTC
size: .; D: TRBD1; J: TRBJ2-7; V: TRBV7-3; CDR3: CASSFPALGTEKREQYF; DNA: TGTGCCAGCAGCTTCCCTGCCTTAGGGACAGAGAAACGCGAGCAGTACTTC
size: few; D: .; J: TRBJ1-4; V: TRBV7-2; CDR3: CASRNSATNEKLFF; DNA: TGTGCCAGCAGAAACAGTGCAACTAATGAAAAACTGTTTTTT
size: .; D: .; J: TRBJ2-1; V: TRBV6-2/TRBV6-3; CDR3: CASSYAGDGHNEQFF; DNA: TGTGCCAGCAGTTATGCAGGGGATGGGCACAATGAGCAGTTCTTC
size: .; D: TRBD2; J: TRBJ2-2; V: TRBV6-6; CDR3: CASSYRASGISGELFF; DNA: TGTGCCAGCAGTTACAGGGCTAGCGGGATCTCCGGGGAGCTGTTTTTT
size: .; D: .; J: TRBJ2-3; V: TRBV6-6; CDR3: CASSFSAQHQYF; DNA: TGTGCCAGCAGTTTTAGCGCCCAACATCAGTATTTT
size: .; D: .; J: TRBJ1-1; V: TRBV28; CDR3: CASRPGTLNTEAFF; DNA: TGTGCCAGCAGACCCGGGACTTTGAACACTGAAGCTTTCTTT
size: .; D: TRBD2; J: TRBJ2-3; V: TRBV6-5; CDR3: CASKLAVGTDTQYF; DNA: TGTGCCAGCAAACTAGCGGTGGGGACAGATACGCAGTATTTT
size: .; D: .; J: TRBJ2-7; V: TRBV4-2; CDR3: CASSQDSGGSAYEQYF; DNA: TGTGCCAGCAGCCAAGATAGTGGAGGGTCGGCCTACGAGCAGTACTTC
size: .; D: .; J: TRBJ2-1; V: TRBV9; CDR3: CASSVGPRQVQFF; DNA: TGTGCCAGCAGCGTAGGCCCCAGGCAGGTGCAGTTCTTC
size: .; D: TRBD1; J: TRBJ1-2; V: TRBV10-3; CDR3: CAITTGQGYGYTF; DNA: TGTGCCATCACCACTGGACAGGGCTATGGCTACACCTTC
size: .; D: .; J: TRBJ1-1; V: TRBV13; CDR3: CASSFRDTEAFF; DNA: TGTGCCAGCAGCTTCAGGGACACTGAAGCTTTCTTT
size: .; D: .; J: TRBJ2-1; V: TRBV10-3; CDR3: CAISGPQGGDAYNEQFF; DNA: TGTGCCATCAGTGGGCCCCAAGGAGGGGACGCCTACAATGAGCAGTTCTTC
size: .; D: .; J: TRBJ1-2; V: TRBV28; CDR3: CASRNSPASYGYTF; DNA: TGTGCCAGCAGGAACAGTCCCGCGTCCTATGGCTACACCTTC
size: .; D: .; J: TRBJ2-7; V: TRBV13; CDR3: CASRSAPQGYEQYF; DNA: TGTGCCAGCAGGTCCGCCCCGCAGGGCTACGAGCAGTACTTC
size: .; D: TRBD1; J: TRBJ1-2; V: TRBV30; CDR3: CAWIRPGTGGTNYGYTF; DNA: TGTGCCTGGATCCGTCCCGGGACAGGGGGGACGAACTATGGCTACACCTTC
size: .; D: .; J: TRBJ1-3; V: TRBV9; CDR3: CASSSLQGTGNTIYF; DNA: TGTGCCAGCAGCTCCCTACAGGGAACTGGAAACACCATATATTTT
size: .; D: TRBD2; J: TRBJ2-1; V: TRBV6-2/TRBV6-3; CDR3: CASSDRLAARSYNEQFF; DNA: TGTGCCAGCAGTGATCGACTAGCGGCTAGATCCTACAATGAGCAGTTCTTC
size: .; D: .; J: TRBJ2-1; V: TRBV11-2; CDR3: CASSSFNEQFF; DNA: TGTGCCAGCAGCTCCTTTAATGAGCAGTTCTTC
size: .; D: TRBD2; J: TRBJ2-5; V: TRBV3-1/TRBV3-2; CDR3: CASSPRLAGVQETQYF; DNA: TGTGCCAGCAGCCCCCGACTAGCGGGAGTTCAAGAGACCCAGTACTTC
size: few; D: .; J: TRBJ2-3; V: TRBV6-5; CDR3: CASSSLLARSTDTQYF; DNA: TGTGCCAGCAGTTCCCTTCTAGCGCGAAGCACAGATACGCAGTATTTT
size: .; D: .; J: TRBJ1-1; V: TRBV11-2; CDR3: CASRPPWASNTEAFF; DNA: TGTGCCAGCAGACCCCCGTGGGCATCCAACACTGAAGCTTTCTTT
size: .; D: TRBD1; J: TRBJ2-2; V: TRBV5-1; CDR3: CASGSWGGQGTGELFF; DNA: TGCGCCAGCGGGTCCTGGGGCGGACAGGGCACCGGGGAGCTGTTTTTT
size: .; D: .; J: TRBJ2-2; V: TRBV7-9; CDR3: CASSFFGRATNTGELFF; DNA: TGTGCCAGCAGCTTCTTCGGCCGAGCGACCAACACCGGGGAGCTGTTTTTT
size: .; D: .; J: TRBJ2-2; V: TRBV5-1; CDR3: CASSLEASVTGELFF; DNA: TGCGCCAGCAGCTTGGAGGCTAGCGTGACCGGGGAGCTGTTTTTT
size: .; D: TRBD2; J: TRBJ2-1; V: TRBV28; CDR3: CASVTGTSPNEQFF; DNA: TGTGCCTCCGTGACGGGGACTAGCCCCAATGAGCAGTTCTTC
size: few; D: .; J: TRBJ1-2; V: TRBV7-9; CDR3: CASSLAHYEGRNGYTF; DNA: TGTGCCAGCAGCTTAGCTCATTATGAGGGGAGGAATGGCTACACCTTC
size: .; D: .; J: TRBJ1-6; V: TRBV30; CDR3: CAWSVFTQDSPLHF; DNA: TGTGCCTGGAGTGTTTTCACTCAAGATTCACCCCTCCACTTT
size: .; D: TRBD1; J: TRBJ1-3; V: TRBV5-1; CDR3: CASSTTTGAGNTIYF; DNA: TGCGCCAGCAGCACCACGACAGGGGCTGGAAACACCATATATTTT